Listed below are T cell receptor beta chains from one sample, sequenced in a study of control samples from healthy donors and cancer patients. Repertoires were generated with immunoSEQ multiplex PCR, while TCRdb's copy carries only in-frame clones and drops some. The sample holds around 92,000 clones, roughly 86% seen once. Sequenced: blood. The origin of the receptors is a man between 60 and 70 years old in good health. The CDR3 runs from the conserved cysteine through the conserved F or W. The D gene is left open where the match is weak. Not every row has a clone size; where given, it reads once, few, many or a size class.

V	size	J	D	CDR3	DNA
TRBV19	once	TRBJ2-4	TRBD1	CASSPKAGTGSDIQYF	TGTGCCAGTAGCCCTAAGGCCGGGACAGGGTCAGACATTCAGTACTTC
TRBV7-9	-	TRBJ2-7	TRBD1	CASSLVRGSSYEQYF	TGTGCCAGCAGCTTAGTCAGGGGGTCCTCCTACGAGCAGTACTTC
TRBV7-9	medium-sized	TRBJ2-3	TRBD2	CASSPARTSSPDTQYF	TGTGCCAGCAGCCCCGCGAGGACTAGCAGTCCAGATACGCAGTATTTT
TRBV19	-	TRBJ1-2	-	CASTPEAGGVRGYGYTF	TGTGCCAGTACCCCGGAGGCCGGCGGGGTACGGGGCTATGGCTACACCTTC
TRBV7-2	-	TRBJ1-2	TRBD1	CASRRPGQGFGYTF	TGTGCCAGCAGACGACCGGGACAGGGATTTGGCTACACCTTC
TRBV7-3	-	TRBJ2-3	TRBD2	CASRKSGGALTDTQYF	TGTGCCAGCAGAAAAAGCGGGGGGGCCCTCACAGATACGCAGTATTTT
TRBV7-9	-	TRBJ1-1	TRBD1	CASSDRGRGTEAFF	TGTGCCAGCAGCGACAGGGGGCGCGGGACTGAAGCTTTCTTT
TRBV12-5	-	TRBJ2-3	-	CASGITSTDTQYF	TGTGCTAGTGGGATTACTAGCACAGATACGCAGTATTTT
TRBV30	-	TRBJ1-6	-	CACQGPVGNSPLHF	TGTGCCTGTCAGGGACCCGTCGGGAATTCACCCCTCCACTTT
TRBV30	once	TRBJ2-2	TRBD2	CARLQRGPANTGELFF	TGTGCCCGGCTTCAGCGGGGGCCGGCGAACACCGGGGAGCTGTTTTTT
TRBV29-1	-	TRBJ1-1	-	CSERGKMNTEAFF	TGCAGCGAAAGGGGGAAAATGAACACTGAAGCTTTCTTT
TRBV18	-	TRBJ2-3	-	CASSPQGTSTDTQYF	TGTGCCAGCTCACCACAGGGGACAAGCACAGATACGCAGTATTTT
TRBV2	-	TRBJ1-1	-	CASSDGRGRGTEAFF	TGTGCCAGCAGTGACGGTCGGGGCCGAGGCACTGAAGCTTTCTTT
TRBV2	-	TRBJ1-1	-	CARAGEGRTEAFF	TGTGCCAGGGCGGGGGAGGGGCGCACTGAAGCTTTCTTT
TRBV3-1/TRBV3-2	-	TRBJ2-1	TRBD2	CASSPGLAGVNEQFF	TGTGCCAGCAGCCCGGGACTAGCGGGTGTAAATGAGCAGTTCTTC
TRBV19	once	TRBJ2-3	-	CASSMVPFSGREQYF	TGTGCCAGTAGTATGGTCCCCTTCTCGGGTAGGGAGCAGTATTTT
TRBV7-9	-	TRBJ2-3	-	CASSPVGGVATDTQYF	TGTGCCAGCAGCCCGGTAGGGGGGGTAGCCACAGATACGCAGTATTTT
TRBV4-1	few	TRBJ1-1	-	CASSHPSGYGLRNTEAFF	TGCGCCAGCAGCCATCCCTCAGGGTACGGCCTAAGGAACACTGAAGCTTTCTTT
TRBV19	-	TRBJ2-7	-	CASSPQGTTSYEQYF	TGTGCCAGTAGTCCCCAAGGGACAACTTCCTACGAGCAGTACTTC
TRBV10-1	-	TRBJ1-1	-	CASRSNTEAFF	TGCGCCAGCAGGTCGAACACTGAAGCTTTCTTT
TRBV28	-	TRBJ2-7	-	CASTPGRLGGEQYF	TGTGCCAGCACCCCGGGACGGCTTGGGGGCGAGCAGTACTTC
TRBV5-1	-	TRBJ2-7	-	CASSFSTSLAYEQYF	TGCGCCAGCAGCTTTAGTACTAGCCTTGCCTACGAGCAGTACTTC
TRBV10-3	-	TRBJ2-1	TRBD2	CAISESTRPSGRKNEQFF	TGTGCCATCAGTGAGTCGACTCGTCCTAGCGGGAGAAAAAATGAGCAGTTCTTC
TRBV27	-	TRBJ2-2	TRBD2	CAGLAGKNTGELFF	TGTGCCGGCTTAGCGGGAAAGAACACCGGGGAGCTGTTTTTT
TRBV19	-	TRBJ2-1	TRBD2	CASSITPLAGRENEQFF	TGTGCCAGTAGTATTACCCCTCTAGCGGGAAGAGAAAATGAGCAGTTCTTC
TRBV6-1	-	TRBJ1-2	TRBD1	CASSEATGGYGYTF	TGTGCCAGCAGTGAAGCGACAGGGGGCTATGGCTACACCTTC
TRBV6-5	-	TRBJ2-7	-	CASKQGGGLYEQYF	TGTGCCAGTAAGCAGGGAGGCGGACTCTACGAGCAGTACTTC
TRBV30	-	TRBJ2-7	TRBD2	CAWSVGLANDYEQYF	TGTGCCTGGAGTGTTGGACTAGCGAACGACTACGAGCAGTACTTC
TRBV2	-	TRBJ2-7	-	CASSEDAAFSYEQYF	TGTGCCAGCAGTGAAGACGCAGCGTTCTCCTACGAGCAGTACTTC
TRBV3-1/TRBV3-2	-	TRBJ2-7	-	CASSQREREEQYF	TGTGCCAGCAGCCAACGGGAGAGGGAAGAGCAGTACTTC
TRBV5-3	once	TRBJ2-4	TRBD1	CARSQSGTGGSIGKNIQYF	TGTGCCAGAAGCCAAAGTGGGACAGGAGGATCCATCGGCAAAAACATTCAGTACTTC
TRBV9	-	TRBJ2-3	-	CASSPGGGQAYIREGMDTDTQYF	TGTGCCAGCAGCCCCGGAGGGGGCCAGGCCTACATAAGGGAAGGCATGGACACAGATACGCAGTATTTT
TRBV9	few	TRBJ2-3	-	CASGKSSTDTQYF	TGTGCCAGCGGGAAGTCTAGCACAGATACGCAGTATTTT
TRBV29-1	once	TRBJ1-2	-	CSDLGAPGGYTF	TGCAGCGACCTAGGGGCCCCGGGTGGCTACACCTTC
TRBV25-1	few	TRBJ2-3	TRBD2	CASIHSGTWDTQYF	TGTGCCAGCATACATAGCGGGACTTGGGATACGCAGTATTTT
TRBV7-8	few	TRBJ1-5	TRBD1	CASSLRGTGLDSSNQPQHF	TGTGCCAGCAGCTTAAGAGGGACAGGGCTAGACAGTAGCAATCAGCCCCAGCATTTT